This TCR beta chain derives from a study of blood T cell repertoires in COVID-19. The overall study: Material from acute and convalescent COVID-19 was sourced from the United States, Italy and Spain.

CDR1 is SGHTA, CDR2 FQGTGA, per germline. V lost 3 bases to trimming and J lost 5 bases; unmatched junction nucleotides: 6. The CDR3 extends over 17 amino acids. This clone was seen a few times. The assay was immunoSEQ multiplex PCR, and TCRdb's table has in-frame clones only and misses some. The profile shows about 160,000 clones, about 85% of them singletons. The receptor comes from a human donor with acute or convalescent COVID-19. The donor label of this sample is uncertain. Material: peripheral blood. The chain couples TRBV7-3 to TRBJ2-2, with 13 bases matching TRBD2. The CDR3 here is CASSFGTSGTRTGELFF. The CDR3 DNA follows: TGTGCCAGCAGCTTCGGGACTAGCGGGACCCGAACCGGGGAGCTGTTTTTT.